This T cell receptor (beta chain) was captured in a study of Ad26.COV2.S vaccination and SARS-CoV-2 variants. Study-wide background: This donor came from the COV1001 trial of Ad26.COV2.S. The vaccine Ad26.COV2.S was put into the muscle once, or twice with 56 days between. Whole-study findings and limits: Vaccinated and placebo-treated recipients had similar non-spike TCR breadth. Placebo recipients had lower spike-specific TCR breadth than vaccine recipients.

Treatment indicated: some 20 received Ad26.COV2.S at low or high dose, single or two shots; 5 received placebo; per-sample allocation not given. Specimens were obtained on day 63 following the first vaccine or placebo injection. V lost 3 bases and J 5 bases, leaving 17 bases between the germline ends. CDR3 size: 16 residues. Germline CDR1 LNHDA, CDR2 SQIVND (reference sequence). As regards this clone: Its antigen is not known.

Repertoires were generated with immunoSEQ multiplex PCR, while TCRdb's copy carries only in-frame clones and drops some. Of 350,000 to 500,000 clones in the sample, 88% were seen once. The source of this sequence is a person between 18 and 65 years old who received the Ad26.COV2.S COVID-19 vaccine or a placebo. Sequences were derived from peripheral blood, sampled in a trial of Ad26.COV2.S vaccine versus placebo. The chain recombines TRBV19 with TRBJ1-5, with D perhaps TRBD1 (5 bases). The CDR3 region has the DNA TGTGCCAGTAGTATTGGGGCAGGAGGGAATTATCAGCCCCAGCATTTT. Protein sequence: CASSIGAGGNYQPQHF.